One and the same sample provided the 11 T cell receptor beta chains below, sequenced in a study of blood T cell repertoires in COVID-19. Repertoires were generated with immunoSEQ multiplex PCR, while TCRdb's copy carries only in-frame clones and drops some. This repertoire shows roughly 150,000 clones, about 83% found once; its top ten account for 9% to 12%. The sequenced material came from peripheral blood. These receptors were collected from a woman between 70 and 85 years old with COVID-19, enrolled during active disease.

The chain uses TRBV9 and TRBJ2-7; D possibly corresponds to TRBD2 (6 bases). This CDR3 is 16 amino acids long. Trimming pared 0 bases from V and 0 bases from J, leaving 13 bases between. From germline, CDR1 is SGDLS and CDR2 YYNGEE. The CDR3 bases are TGTGCCAGCAGCGTAGGAGAGGGACTCAGCTCCTACGAGCAGTACTTC. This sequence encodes CASSVGEGLSSYEQYF.

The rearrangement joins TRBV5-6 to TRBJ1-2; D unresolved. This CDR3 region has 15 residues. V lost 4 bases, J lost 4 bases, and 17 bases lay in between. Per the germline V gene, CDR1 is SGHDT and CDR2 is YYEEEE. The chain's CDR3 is CASSLGPLGSYGYTF. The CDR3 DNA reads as TGTGCCAGCAGCCTTGGACCTCTAGGGAGCTATGGCTACACCTTC.

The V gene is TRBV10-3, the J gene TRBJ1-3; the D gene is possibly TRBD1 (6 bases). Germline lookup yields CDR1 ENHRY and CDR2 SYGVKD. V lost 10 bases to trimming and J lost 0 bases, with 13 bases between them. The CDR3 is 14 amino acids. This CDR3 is CARTEFSSGNTIYF. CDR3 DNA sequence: TGTGCCAGGACAGAGTTCAGCTCTGGAAACACCATATATTTT.

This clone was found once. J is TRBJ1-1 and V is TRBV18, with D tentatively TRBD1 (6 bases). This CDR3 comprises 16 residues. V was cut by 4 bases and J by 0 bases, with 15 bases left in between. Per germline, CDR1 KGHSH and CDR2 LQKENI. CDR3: CASSLFSGQLNTEAFF. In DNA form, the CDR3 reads TGTGCCAGCTCACTTTTCTCGGGACAACTGAACACTGAAGCTTTCTTT.

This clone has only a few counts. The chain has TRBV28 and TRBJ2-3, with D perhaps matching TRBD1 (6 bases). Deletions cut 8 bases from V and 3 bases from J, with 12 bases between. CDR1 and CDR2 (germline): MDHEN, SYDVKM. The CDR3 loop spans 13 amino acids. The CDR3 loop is CASEVTGTDTQYF. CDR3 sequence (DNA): TGTGCCAGCGAGGTGACAGGTACAGATACGCAGTATTTT.

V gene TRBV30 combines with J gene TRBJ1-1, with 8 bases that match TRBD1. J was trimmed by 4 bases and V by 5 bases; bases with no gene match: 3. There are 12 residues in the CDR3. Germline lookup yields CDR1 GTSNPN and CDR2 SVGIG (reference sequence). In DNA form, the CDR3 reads TGTGCCTGGGGACAGGGATCCACTGAAGCTTTCTTT. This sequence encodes CAWGQGSTEAFF.

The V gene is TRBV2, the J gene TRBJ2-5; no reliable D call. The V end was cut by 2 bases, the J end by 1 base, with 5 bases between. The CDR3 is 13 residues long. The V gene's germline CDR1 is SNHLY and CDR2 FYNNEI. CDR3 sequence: CASSEYLQETQYF. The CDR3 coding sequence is TGTGCCAGCAGTGAATATCTCCAAGAGACCCAGTACTTC.

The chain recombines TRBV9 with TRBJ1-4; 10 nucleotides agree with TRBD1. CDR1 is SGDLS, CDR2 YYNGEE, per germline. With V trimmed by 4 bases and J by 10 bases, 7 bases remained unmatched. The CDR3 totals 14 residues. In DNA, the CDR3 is TGTGCCAGCAGCAGACAGGGGGCGAGTCGAAAACTGTTTTTT. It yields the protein CASSRQGASRKLFF.

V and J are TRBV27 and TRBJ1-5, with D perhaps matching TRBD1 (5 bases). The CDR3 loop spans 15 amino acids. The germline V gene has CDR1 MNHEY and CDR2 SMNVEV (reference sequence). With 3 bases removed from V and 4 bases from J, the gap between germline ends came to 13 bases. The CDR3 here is CASSFGQGRNQPQHF. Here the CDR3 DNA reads TGTGCCAGCAGTTTTGGTCAGGGCCGGAATCAGCCCCAGCATTTT.

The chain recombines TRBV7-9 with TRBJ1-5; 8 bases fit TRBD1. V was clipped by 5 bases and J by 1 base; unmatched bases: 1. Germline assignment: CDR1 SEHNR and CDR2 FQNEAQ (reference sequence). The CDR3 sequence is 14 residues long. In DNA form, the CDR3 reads TGTGCCAGCAGCCGACAGGGGAGCAATCAGCCCCAGCATTTT. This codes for CASSRQGSNQPQHF. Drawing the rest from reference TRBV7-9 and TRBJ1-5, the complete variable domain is DTGVSQNPRHKITKRGQNVTFRCDPISEHNRLYWYRQTLGQGPEFLTYFQNEAQLEKSRLLSDRFSAERPKGSFSTLEIQRTEQGDSAMYLCASSRQGSNQPQHFGDGTRLSIL.

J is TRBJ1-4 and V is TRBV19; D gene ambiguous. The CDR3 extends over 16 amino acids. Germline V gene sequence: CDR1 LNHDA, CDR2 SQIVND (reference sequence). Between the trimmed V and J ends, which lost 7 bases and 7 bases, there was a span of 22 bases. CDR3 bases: TGTGCCAGTAAGGCCGGGGATAAGGCGCTAGGTGAAAAACTGTTTTTT. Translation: CASKAGDKALGEKLFF.